The 13 T cell receptor beta chains listed next were all sequenced from one sample in a study (dated by TCRdb to 2017 to 2019). Sequencing used an Illumina HiSeq 2500. TCRdb reanalyzed the raw reads on its own, using fastp at Q25 for trimming and MiXCR for clone calling, and kept in-frame beta chains. A single entry per CDR3 protein holds the most common genes and DNA from its merged rows. The sample profile shows approximately 1,800 distinct CDR3 sequences; 25% to 35% of them were found once. The ten largest clones capture about 5% of the sample. The sample comprised CD8+ T cells (not recorded whether cultured). The receptor set was obtained from a female donor.

By proportion, this clonotype is medium-sized. The chain joins TRBV19 to TRBJ2-1; D may be TRBD1 (6 bases). V was shortened by 5 bases and J by 7 bases, with 12 bases between the two germline ends. The CDR3 spans 13 residues. Germline CDR1 LNHDA, CDR2 SQIVND (reference sequence). DNA of the CDR3: TGTGCCAGTAGTCCCTATACAGGGAATGAGCAGTTCTTC. It translates to CASSPYTGNEQFF.

This clonotype qualifies as large. The chain joins TRBV12-3 or TRBV12-4 to TRBJ1-2, with D possibly being TRBD1 (5 bases). The V end lost 3 bases, the J end lost 1 base, and 9 bases lay between the germline ends. This CDR3 has 14 residues. The CDR3 DNA reads TGTGCCAGCAGTTTCGCAGGGCTTAACTATGGCTACACCTTC. It encodes CASSFAGLNYGYTF.

Turning to this clonotype: A junction boundary mismatches the germline segment, possibly from a read error. The gene calls are TRBV7-8 and TRBJ2-3; 13 bases line up with TRBD2. In germline, CDR1 is SGHVS, CDR2 FQNEAQ. CDR3 length equals 16 residues. CDR3 in amino acids: CASGLWGLAGQDTRYF. For the CDR3, the DNA is TGTGCCAGCGGCTTGTGGGGACTAGCGGGACAAGATACGCGGTATTTT.

This clonotype rates as large (0.1 to 1%). The genes are TRBV12-3 or TRBV12-4 and TRBJ2-1, with a possible D match to TRBD2 (5 bases). The CDR3 length is 14 residues. V was cut by 4 bases and J by 7 bases, with 14 bases left in between. The CDR3 is CASSSQGGLNEQFF. CDR3 nucleotide sequence: TGTGCCAGCAGTTCCCAAGGAGGCCTGAATGAGCAGTTCTTC.

Worth noting for this clonotype: A read error may produce the germline difference seen at one junction end. This chain joins TRBV5-1 and TRBJ2-5, with D possibly matching TRBD1 (6 bases). The CDR3 totals 16 residues. From germline, CDR1 is SGHRS and CDR2 YFSETQ. CDR3 sequence (DNA): TGCGCAAGCAGCTCGTCAGGACAGCCGCCGCAAGAGGCCCAGTACTTC. Its protein is CASSSSGQPPQEAQYF.

This clonotype is large in the sample. V usage is TRBV20-1 and J usage is TRBJ2-1; 12 bases line up with TRBD2. This CDR3 comprises 19 residues. V was pared by 2 bases and J by 0 bases, with 11 bases of the junction left unmatched. CDR1 and CDR2 (germline): DFQATT, SNEGSKA (reference sequence). The CDR3 coding sequence is TGCAGTGCTAGACCTTTTGGGACTAGCGGGCCGAGCTCCTACAATGAGCAGTTCTTC. It specifies CSARPFGTSGPSSYNEQFF.

This clonotype was detected once. Germline and junction disagree at one end, which may indicate a read error. The chain recombines TRBV29-1 with TRBJ2-5; the D is unclear. The CDR3 runs 13 residues. CDR1 SQVTM and CDR2 ANQGSEA come from the germline V gene. CDR3 DNA sequence: TGCAGCGTCGGACGGGCGCTCCAAGAGACCCAGTGCTTC. It codes for CSVGRALQETQCF.

In its sample, this clonotype ranks as large. CDR3 loop: CASSPHAGGEETQYF. The DNA for the CDR3 is TGTGCCAGCAGTCCACACGCAGGGGGCGAGGAGACCCAGTACTTC. The chain couples TRBV6-5 to TRBJ2-5; TRBD1 aligns across 8 bases. The junction had 10 bases not matched to a gene; V was cut back by 5 bases and J by 5 bases. Per the germline V gene, CDR1 is MNHEY and CDR2 is SVGAGI. The CDR3 covers 15 residues.

This clonotype was seen a single time. J is TRBJ1-1 and V is TRBV5-1; D might be TRBD1 (5 bases). Per the germline V gene, CDR1 is SGHRS and CDR2 is YFSETQ. There are 14 residues in the CDR3. Trimming took off 10 bases at V and 6 bases at J, with 22 bases between the two ends. CDR3 sequence reads: CAGSIHQGLAEAFF. The CDR3 nucleotides read TGCGCCGGAAGCATTCACCAGGGCTTGGCTGAAGCTTTCTTT. The variable domain in full, completed from reference TRBV5-1 and TRBJ1-1, reads KAGVTQTPRYLIKTRGQQVTLSCSPISGHRSVSWYQQTPGQGLQFLFEYFSETQRNKGNFPGRFSGRQFSNSRSEMNVSTLELGDSALYLCAGSIHQGLAEAFFGQGTRLTVV.

This clonotype qualifies as medium-sized. The CDR3 sequence: CASSPPVSTDTQYF. In DNA, the CDR3 is TGTGCCAGCAGCCCCCCGGTTAGCACAGATACGCAGTATTTT. V gene TRBV7-8 combines with J gene TRBJ2-3; the D is unclear. CDR1 SGHVS and CDR2 FQNEAQ come from the germline V gene. V was shortened by 5 bases and J by 0 bases, with 9 bases between the two germline ends. This CDR3 is built from 14 residues.

By its share, this clonotype is medium-sized. The CDR3 protein is CASSESVSSYNEQFF. Written as DNA, the CDR3 is TGCGCCAGCAGTGAGTCGGTTAGCTCCTACAATGAGCAGTTCTTC. V and J are TRBV10-2 and TRBJ2-1, with no clear D. V lost 0 bases and J 0 bases, leaving 6 bases between the germline ends. Germline-derived CDR1 and CDR2 are WSHSY and SAAADI. This CDR3 comprises 15 residues.

By proportion, this clonotype is large (0.1 to 1%). This chain joins TRBV27 and TRBJ2-7; a possible D gene is TRBD1 (5 bases). Trimming left V 2 bases short and J 7 bases short, with 9 bases between. The CDR3 contains 12 residues. Germline CDR1 is MNHEY and CDR2 is SMNVEV (reference sequence). The CDR3 bases are TGTGCCAGCAGTTTAAACCCAGGGGAGCAGTACTTC. Protein sequence: CASSLNPGEQYF.

This clonotype is deemed large. The CDR3 sequence: CSARTGDLQYF. The CDR3 DNA sequence: TGCAGTGCTAGGACAGGAGATCTTCAGTACTTC. The gene calls are TRBV20-1 and TRBJ2-4; weak D call: TRBD1 (6 bases). Trimming removed 3 bases from V and 11 bases from J, with 11 bases in between. The germline gives CDR1 DFQATT, CDR2 SNEGSKA (reference sequence). CDR3 length: 11 amino acids.